This T cell receptor (beta chain) is from a study of PD-1 blockade in classical Hodgkin lymphoma. Time point in this sample: cycle 4 day 1 (C4D1), after around six weeks of nivolumab. Each patient experienced a relapse that followed autologous stem cell transplantation, and brentuximab vedotin exposure varied. In the case of this clone: Its cognate antigen is unknown.

Clones were read by immunoSEQ multiplex PCR, and TCRdb kept only the in-frame ones, dropping some. This repertoire shows about 52,000 clones, approximately 86% found once; its top ten account for around 7.1%. Study findings and constraints: In newly diagnosed patients, baseline TCR diversity was reportedly below that of healthy donors. Complete responders showed a baseline diversity that resembled the diversity of newly diagnosed patients.

CDR3 size: 14 residues. The V gene lost 3 bases and the J gene lost 4 bases, with 12 bases spanning the gap. Germline lookup yields CDR1 SEHNR and CDR2 FQNEAQ (reference sequence). Sequences were derived from peripheral blood mononuclear cells (PBMCs), sampled before the fourth cycle of nivolumab. The chain uses TRBV7-9 and TRBJ1-1; no firm D call. The TCR sequence derives from a human donor with classical Hodgkin lymphoma. In DNA, the CDR3 is TGTGCCAGCAGCTTCGAGGGAATAGGCACTGAAGCTTTCTTT. The encoded protein is CASSFEGIGTEAFF.